This T cell receptor beta chain appears in the sequencing data of a study of cytomegalovirus exposure and HLA in healthy donors. Concerning this clone: Other nucleotide sequences in the sample specify the same CDR3.

It was with 60 Vbeta and 13 Jbeta primers that the PCR ran. Generated by immunoSEQ multiplex PCR, the TCRdb table keeps only in-frame clones and is missing some. The sample consists of around 130,000 clones, around 85% of them appearing once. The sample comprised PBMCs. This receptor was obtained from a boy younger than 18 in good health and CMV-seronegative.

The CDR3 coding sequence is TGTGCCAGCAGCTTAGTAGGGACAGGGGGCTCTGGAAACACCATATATTTT. Translated: CASSLVGTGGSGNTIYF. The gene calls are TRBV7-2 and TRBJ1-3; 11 nucleotides line up with TRBD1. Germline V gene lookup returns CDR1 SGHTA and CDR2 FQGNSA. The CDR3 is 17 residues long. Trimming at V came to 1 base and at J to 0 bases, leaving 2 bases not matched to a gene.